What follows is one TCR beta chain and its context. The specificity of this receptor is unknown. No much larger clone is present one base from it, and per-base qualities are unavailable. These data are taken from a study of cytomegalovirus exposure and HLA in healthy donors (dated 2017 in TCRdb). Broadly, across the study: An earlier analysis of approximately 640 of the donors reported about 250 Gb of sequence data and 100 million to 140 million unique TCR beta sequences from 150 million to 200 million T cells. A separate validation cohort of about 110 different subjects was used in addition to the roughly 700-subject first cohort. To study patterns of TCR occurrence, a later analysis re-analyzed previously published TCR beta repertoires from several hundred donors and added high-resolution HLA genotyping. Around 330 gigabases of sequencing data and around 90 million unique TCR sequences made up an early release that covered fewer than 650 HLA-typed donors. The study aimed to test whether signatures of past pathogen exposure could be identified by cataloging public T cell receptors. The study used immunosequencing to profile the T cell repertoires of approximately 640 subjects and linked those repertoires to cytomegalovirus serostatus. Alongside the repertoire data, information on donor age, sex, ethnicity and CMV serostatus was compiled. All discovery cohort repertoires had been generated using a single sequencing platform. Class I and class II HLA loci were covered by the typing at four-digit resolution. Rather than using new phenotypic data, the later analysis identified candidate immune exposures from TCR beta sequences and from how often those sequences occurred across donors. On average, approximately 250,000 unique TCR beta nucleotide sequences were sequenced per donor among a few hundred genotyped donors of the cohort, with roughly 20% of those sequences being non-productive. Typing coverage differed by locus: A, B, C, DRB1 and DQB1 were typed in about 629-640 donors, DQA1 in 500 to 550, DPA1 in 600 to 610, and DPB1 in approximately 450. Four to six DR-DQ haplotypes were handled as single units for association and clustering, since linkage in the cohort was strong. The study combined high-throughput TCR immunosequencing, statistical association of individual TCRs with disease status, and machine learning to predict cytomegalovirus infection status. Genome-wide SNP genotypes for about 55% of the roughly 670 donors were used in a later genetic analysis, which treated that subset as a discovery cohort. To decide whether each TCR beta V gene segment behaved as functional or pseudogenic, an earlier analysis of some 580 of the donors relied on high-throughput TCR beta sequencing. Of the roughly 390 genotyped donors, roughly 85% fell in the genetic ancestry cluster associated with self-reported Caucasian donors.

The cohort comprised some 680 healthy bone marrow donors. At the time of sampling, every cohort member was nominally healthy, though immune exposures that went unrecorded were likely present. The donor tested CMV seropositive and was one of the 289 seropositive cohort members. Each donor provided a peripheral blood sample, and peripheral blood mononuclear cells were used for TCR beta sequencing. The Qiagen DNeasy Blood Extraction Kit was used to extract genomic DNA from the blood cell samples. The research as a whole found: The earlier analysis of approximately 560 of the donors excluded around 17 rarely observed V segments, including chromosome 9 orphons, because counts were too low. The classifier was reported to diagnose cytomegalovirus status with high specificity and sensitivity in both the original cohort and the validation cohort. In vitro tests confirmed that a few of the cytomegalovirus-associated TCR beta chains recognize cytomegalovirus antigens. A cluster of highly shared sequence variants was judged likely to be a technical artifact of the sequencing pipeline. It was suggested by the authors that the approach could potentially be generalized to other disease states and immunological phenotypes. A later analysis reported that several top co-occurrence clusters appeared linked to parvovirus B19, influenza, CMV and Epstein-Barr virus. While some public TCRs were present in many individuals, most TCR sequences turned up only very rarely across donors. CMV serostatus was the only immune exposure information available for the cohort. A total of roughly 160 TCR beta chains were listed by the study as associated with cytomegalovirus. Presence/absence analyses assumed roughly uniform sequencing depth across donors, an assumption that may not hold. Because HLA typing was missing for some donors at each locus, association tests included only the typed subset. According to a later genetic analysis, donors in an Asian-associated ancestry cluster had fewer N-insertions in productive TCRs than the roughly 700-donor mean. In this cohort, only TCR beta chains were sequenced, and detectable features were limited by the absence of alpha or paired-chain data. When HLA alleles, especially DR and DQ, strongly co-occurred, attributing TCR associations to individual alleles was difficult. A later analysis found that TCR association rates varied across HLA loci, with DRB1 alleles showing the most associated TCRs and HLA-C alleles the fewest. A later analysis associated 15,000 or so TCR beta sequences with specific HLA alleles at a false discovery rate of 0.05. A later genetic analysis associated a missense DCLRE1C variant with V-gene and J-gene trimming of TCR beta chains, and an independent cohort replicated the association. A further reported finding was that TCR beta sequences accurately predicted the HLA-A and HLA-B alleles for most subjects in the first cohort. In an earlier analysis of some 500 of the donors, most TCR beta V segments appeared in productive rearrangements about 87% or about 30% of the time, broadly matching IMGT annotations. Linkage disequilibrium might explain the correlated functional status among segregating V segments, but an unknown experimental factor could not be ruled out. According to a later analysis, most CMV-associated TCR beta chains appeared to be HLA-restricted, and the HLA associations seemed to be driven largely by CMV exposure. In a later analysis, HLA-associated TCR beta chains were found to be more clonally expanded and to have lower generation probabilities than equally common non-associated chains.

Libraries were built with the immunoSEQ multiplex PCR assay. The multiplex PCR relied on a mix of 60 forward primers for TCR Vbeta segments and 13 reverse primers for TCR Jbeta segments. A multiplex PCR assay on genomic DNA amplified the CDR3 region of rearranged TCR beta genes. The Illumina HiSeq System was used to sequence the amplified TCR beta libraries as 87-base-pair reads. The authors processed their data as follows. Across the 670 or so repertoires, a later analysis counted 60 million to 90 million unique TCR beta chains, some 11 million of which were shared by at least two donors. To remove PCR and sequencing errors, raw reads were error-corrected and collapsed into unique sequences using a nearest-neighbor algorithm that merged closely related sequences. Alignment of CDR3 sequences to IMGT reference sequences was used to assign V, D and J gene segments. For a sequence to be retained, a match of at least six nucleotides was required to both a V gene segment and a J gene segment. Rearrangements were classified as productive when the CDR3 lacked stop codons and remained in frame with V and J, and all other rearrangements were classified as non-productive. CDR3 was defined according to IMGT convention as the region running from the second conserved V-encoded cysteine to the conserved J-encoded phenylalanine. Sequences without an unambiguous match to a single V gene segment were excluded from the earlier analysis of about 640 of the donors. An earlier analysis of roughly 590 of the donors called V segments functional above 56.7% productive rearrangements and segregating when the between-donor standard deviation exceeded 5%. A statistical classification framework was built to diagnose cytomegalovirus status from the catalog of TCR beta chain sequences. In a later analysis, V and J genes were assigned by comparing TCR nucleotide sequences against IMGT/GENE-DB human TR gene sequences. The TCRdist pipeline was used in a later analysis to assign CDR3 sequences and most-parsimonious VDJ recombination scenarios. In a later analysis, each TCR beta chain was defined by its CDR3 amino acid sequence together with its V-gene family, and reads lacking a unique V-gene family were excluded. In a later analysis, several hundred highly shared, low-generation-probability nucleotide sequences were removed to address suspected cross-contamination and a sequencing artifact. In a later analysis, a clonal expansion index was calculated for each public chain from normalized within-repertoire ranks of inferred template counts. Generation probabilities in a later analysis came from a VDJ recombination model fitted to out-of-frame rearrangements, and those results were checked against IGoR. In a later analysis, hypergeometric tests were used to score TCR-TCR, TCR-HLA and TCR-CMV co-occurrence, with a repertoire-size bias correction applied to TCR pairs. A later analysis estimated false discovery rates by permuting HLA or CMV assignments 20 times. In a later analysis, co-occurring TCRs were grouped using DBSCAN, and TCRdist sequence similarity was added for clustering within HLA-allele-positive subsets. Repertoires with fewer than 30,000 or more than 120,000 public chains, plus five repertoires with anomalous nucleotide sharing, were excluded from co-occurrence clustering. Not all clones reach the TCRdb copy of this immuneACCESS table, which keeps in-frame sequences only. Checked studies attribute under half of the gap to unresolved V genes and leave the rest unexplained. V and J calls and clone size follow that table, whereas D and trimming were derived from the DNA. Counted in this sample were some 170,000 clones; around four fifths of them appeared once. The top ten constitute about 11% of the sample.

Sequences were obtained from PBMCs. This TCR was recovered from a middle-aged man in good health and CMV-seropositive.

The CDR3 amino acid sequence is: CSVARDTEAFF. The nucleotides are TGCAGCGTTGCCAGGGACACTGAAGCTTTCTTT. The chain employs TRBV29-1 and TRBJ1-1; matching of 5 bases hints at TRBD1 as the D gene. Counted from cysteine to phenylalanine, this CDR3 has 11 amino acids. The entry retains the CDR3 DNA only, 33 bases that are in frame from base 1. Deletion took 4 bases off V and 3 bases off J, with a span of 6 bases between the germline ends. For CDR1 and CDR2, the germline V gene lists SQVTM and ANQGSEA.